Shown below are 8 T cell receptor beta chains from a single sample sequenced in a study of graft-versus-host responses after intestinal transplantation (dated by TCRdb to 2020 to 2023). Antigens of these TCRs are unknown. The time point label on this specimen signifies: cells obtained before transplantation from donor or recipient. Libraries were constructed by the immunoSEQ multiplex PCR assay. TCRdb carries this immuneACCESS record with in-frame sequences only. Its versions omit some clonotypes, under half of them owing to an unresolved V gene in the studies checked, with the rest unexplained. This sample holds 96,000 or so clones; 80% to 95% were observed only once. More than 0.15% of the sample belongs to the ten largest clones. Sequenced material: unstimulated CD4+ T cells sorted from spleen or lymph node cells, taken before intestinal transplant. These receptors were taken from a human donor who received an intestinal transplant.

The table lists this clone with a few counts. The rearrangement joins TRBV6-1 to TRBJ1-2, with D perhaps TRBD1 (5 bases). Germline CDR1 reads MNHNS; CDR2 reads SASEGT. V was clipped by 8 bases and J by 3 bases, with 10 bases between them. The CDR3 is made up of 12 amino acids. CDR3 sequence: CASRLQDYGYTF. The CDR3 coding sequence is TGTGCCAGCCGGTTACAGGACTATGGCTACACCTTC.

The CDR3 coding sequence is TGTGCCAGCTCACCACTCGACGCAGGGAAGACTGAAGCTTTCTTT. It encodes CASSPLDAGKTEAFF. This sequence joins TRBV18 and TRBJ1-1; possible D gene TRBD1, 5 bases. The CDR3 loop spans 15 amino acids. The V end was cut by 1 base, the J end by 5 bases, with 14 bases between. The germline V gene has CDR1 KGHSH and CDR2 LQKENI. Filled out from reference TRBV18 and TRBJ1-1, the complete variable domain reads NAGVMQNPRHLVRRRGQEARLRCSPMKGHSHVYWYRQLPEEGLKFMVYLQKENIIDESGMPKERFSAEFPKEGPSILRIQQVVRGDSAAYFCASSPLDAGKTEAFFGQGTRLTVV.

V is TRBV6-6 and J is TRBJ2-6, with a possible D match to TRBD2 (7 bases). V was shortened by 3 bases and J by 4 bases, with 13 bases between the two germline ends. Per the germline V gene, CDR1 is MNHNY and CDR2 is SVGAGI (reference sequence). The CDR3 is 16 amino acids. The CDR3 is CASSYEGGLGANVLTF. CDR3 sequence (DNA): TGTGCCAGCAGTTATGAGGGGGGGCTAGGGGCCAACGTCCTGACTTTC.

The CDR3 protein is CASSPTGARANYGYTF. The CDR3 DNA is TGTGCCAGCTCACCGACAGGGGCGCGGGCTAACTATGGCTACACCTTC. The chain recombines TRBV18 with TRBJ1-2; TRBD1 matches at 8 bases. Germline values: CDR1 KGHSH, CDR2 LQKENI. J lost 0 bases, V lost 3 bases, and 6 bases had no gene match. The length of the CDR3 is 16 residues.

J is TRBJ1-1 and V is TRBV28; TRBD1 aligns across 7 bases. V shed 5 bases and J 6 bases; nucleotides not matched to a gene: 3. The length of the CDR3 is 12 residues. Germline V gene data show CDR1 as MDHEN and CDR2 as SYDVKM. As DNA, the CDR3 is TGTGCCAGCAGTACAGGGGAAGCTGAAGCTTTCTTT. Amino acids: CASSTGEAEAFF.

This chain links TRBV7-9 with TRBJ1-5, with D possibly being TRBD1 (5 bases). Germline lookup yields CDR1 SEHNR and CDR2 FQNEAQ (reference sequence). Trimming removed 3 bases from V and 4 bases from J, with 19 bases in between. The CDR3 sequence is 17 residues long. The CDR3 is CASSFGSGQGVNQPQHF. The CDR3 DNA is TGTGCCAGCAGCTTTGGTTCGGGTCAGGGCGTTAATCAGCCCCAGCATTTT.

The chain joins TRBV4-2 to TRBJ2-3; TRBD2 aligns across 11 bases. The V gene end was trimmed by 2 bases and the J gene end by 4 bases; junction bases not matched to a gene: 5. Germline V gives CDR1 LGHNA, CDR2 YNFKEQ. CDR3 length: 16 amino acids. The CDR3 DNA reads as TGTGCCAGCAGCCAAAAGACTAGCGGGGAGCCAGATACGCAGTATTTT. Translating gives CASSQKTSGEPDTQYF.

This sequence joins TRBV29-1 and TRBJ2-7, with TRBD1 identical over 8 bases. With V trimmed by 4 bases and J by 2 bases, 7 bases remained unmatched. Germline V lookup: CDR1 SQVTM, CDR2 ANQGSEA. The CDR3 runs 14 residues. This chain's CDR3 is CSVGRGRIAYEQYF. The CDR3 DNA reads TGCAGCGTTGGCAGGGGGCGGATAGCCTACGAGCAGTACTTC.